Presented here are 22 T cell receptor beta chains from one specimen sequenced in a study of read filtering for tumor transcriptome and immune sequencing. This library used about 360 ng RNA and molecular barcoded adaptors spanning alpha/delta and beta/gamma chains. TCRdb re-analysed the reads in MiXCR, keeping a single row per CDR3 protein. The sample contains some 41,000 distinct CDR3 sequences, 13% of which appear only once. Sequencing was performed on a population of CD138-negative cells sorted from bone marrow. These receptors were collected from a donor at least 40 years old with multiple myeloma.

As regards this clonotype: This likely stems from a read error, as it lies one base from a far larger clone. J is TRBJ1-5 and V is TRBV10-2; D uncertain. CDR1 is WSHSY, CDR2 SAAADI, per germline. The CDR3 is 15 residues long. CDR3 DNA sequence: TGTGCCTCGACACCTGTCCCCCATAGCAATCAGCCCCAGCATTTT. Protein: CASTPVPHSNQPQHF.

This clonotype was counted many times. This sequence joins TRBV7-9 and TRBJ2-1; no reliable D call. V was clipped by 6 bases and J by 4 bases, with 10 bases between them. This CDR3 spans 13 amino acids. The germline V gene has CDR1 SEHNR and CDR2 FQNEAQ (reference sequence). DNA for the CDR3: TGTGCCAGCAGTGGACCCGGGTACAATGAGCAGTTCTTC. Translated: CASSGPGYNEQFF.

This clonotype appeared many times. The CDR3 here is CASRTSGTENIQYF. In nucleotides, the CDR3 is TGTGCCAGCAGGACTAGCGGTACGGAAAACATTCAGTACTTC. The chain recombines TRBV6-6 with TRBJ2-4; 9 bases fit TRBD2. Germline V CDR1 and CDR2: MNHNY, SVGAGI (reference sequence). Trimming at V came to 6 bases and at J to 5 bases, leaving 5 bases not matched to a gene. CDR3 length: 14 residues.

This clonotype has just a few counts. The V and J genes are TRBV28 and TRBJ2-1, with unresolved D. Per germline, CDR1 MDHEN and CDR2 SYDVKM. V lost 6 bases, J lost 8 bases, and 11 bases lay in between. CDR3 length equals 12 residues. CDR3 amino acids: CASSTTRDEQFF. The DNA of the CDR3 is TGTGCCAGCAGCACAACCCGGGATGAGCAGTTCTTC.

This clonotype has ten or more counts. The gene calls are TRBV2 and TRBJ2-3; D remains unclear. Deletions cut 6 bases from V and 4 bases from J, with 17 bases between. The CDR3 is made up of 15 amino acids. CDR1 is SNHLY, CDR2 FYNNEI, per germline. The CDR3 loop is CASRFELSLSDTQYF. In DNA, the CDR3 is TGTGCCAGCAGATTTGAGCTTTCATTATCAGATACGCAGTATTTT. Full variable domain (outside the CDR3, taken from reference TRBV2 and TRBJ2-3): EPEVTQTPSHQVTQMGQEVILRCVPISNHLYFYWYRQILGQKVEFLVSFYNNEISEKSEIFDDQFSVERPDGSNFTLKIRSTKLEDSAMYFCASRFELSLSDTQYFGPGTRLTVL.

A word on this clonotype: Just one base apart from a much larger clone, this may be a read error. The CDR3 spells CASSLGGTSGSSYNGQSF. The CDR3 nucleotides read TGCGCCAGCAGCTTAGGGGGGACTAGCGGGAGTTCCTACAATGGGCAGTCCTTC. The chain links TRBV5-1 to TRBJ2-1; 14 bases match TRBD2. CDR1 and CDR2 from the germline V gene are SGHRS and YFSETQ. The CDR3 spans 18 residues.

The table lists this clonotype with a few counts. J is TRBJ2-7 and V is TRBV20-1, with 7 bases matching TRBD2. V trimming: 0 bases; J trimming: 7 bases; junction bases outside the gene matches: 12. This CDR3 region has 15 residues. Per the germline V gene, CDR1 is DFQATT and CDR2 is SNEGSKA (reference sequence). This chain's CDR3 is CSARDLKGGSGEQYF. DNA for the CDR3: TGCAGTGCTAGAGATCTTAAGGGAGGGTCAGGGGAGCAGTACTTC.

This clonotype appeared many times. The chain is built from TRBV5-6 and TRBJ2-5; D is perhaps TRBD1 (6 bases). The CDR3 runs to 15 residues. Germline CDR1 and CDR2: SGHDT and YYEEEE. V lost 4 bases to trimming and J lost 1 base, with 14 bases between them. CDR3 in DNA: TGTGCCAGCAGCCCCATCTGGGGGCGCCAAGAGACCCAGTACTTC. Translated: CASSPIWGRQETQYF. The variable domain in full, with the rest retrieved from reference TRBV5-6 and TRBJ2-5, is DAGVTQSPTHLIKTRGQQVTLRCSPKSGHDTVSWYQQALGQGPQFIFQYYEEEERQRGNFPDRFSGHQFPNYSSELNVNALLLGDSALYLCASSPIWGRQETQYFGPGTRLLVL.

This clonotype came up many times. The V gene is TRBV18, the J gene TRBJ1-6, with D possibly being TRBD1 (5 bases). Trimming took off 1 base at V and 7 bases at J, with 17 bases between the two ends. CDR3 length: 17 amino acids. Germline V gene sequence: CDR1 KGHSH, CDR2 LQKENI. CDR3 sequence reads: CASSPLGEQAKNSPLHF. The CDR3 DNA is TGTGCCAGCTCACCACTCGGGGAACAGGCTAAAAATTCACCCCTCCACTTT.

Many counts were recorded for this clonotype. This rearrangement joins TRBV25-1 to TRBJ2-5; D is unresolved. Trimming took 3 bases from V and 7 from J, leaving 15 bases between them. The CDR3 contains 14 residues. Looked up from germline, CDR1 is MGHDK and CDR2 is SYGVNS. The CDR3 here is CASSDSRGVGTQYF. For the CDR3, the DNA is TGTGCCAGCAGTGACTCTAGAGGTGTGGGGACCCAGTACTTC.

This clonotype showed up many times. This chain's CDR3 is CASSISGGAGNEQFF. The CDR3, as DNA: TGTGCCAGTAGTATCTCGGGGGGCGCCGGGAATGAGCAGTTCTTC. The chain is built from TRBV19 and TRBJ2-1; a possible D gene is TRBD2 (7 bases). The V end was cut by 3 bases, the J end by 7 bases, with 16 bases between. Germline V gene lookup returns CDR1 LNHDA and CDR2 SQIVND (reference sequence). CDR3 length: 15 amino acids.

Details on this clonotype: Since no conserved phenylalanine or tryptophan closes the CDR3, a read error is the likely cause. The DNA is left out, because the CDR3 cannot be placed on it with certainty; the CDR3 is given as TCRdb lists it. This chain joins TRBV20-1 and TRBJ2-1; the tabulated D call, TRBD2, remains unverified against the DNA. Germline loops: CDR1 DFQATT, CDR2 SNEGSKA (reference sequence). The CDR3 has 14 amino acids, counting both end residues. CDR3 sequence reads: CSAFDSGSSYEQLC.

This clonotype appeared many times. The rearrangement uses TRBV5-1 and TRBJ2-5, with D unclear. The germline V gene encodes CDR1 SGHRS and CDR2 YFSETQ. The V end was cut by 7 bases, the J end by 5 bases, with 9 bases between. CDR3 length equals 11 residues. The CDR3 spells CASSDLETQYF. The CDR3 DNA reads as TGCGCCAGCTCTGATTTGGAGACCCAGTACTTC.

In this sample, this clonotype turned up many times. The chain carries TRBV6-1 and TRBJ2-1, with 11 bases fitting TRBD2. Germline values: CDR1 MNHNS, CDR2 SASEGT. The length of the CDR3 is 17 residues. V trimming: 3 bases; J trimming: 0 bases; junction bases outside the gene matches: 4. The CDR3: CASSDPLAGGSYNEQFF. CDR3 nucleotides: TGTGCCAGCAGTGATCCTCTAGCGGGGGGCTCCTACAATGAGCAGTTCTTC.

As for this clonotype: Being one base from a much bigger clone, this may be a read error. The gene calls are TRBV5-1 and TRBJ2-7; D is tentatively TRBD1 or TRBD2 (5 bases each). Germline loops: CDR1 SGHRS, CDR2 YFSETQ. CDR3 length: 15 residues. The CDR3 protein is CASGLETGRTYEQYF. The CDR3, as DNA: TGCGCCAGCGGCTTGGAAACGGGACGGACCTACGAGCAGTACTTC.

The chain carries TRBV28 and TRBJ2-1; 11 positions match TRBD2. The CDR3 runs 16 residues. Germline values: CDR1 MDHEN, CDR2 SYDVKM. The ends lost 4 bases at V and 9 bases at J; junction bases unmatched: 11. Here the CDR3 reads CASSSAGSGRAGEQFF. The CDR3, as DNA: TGTGCCAGCAGTTCCGCCGGTAGCGGGAGGGCCGGTGAGCAGTTCTTC.

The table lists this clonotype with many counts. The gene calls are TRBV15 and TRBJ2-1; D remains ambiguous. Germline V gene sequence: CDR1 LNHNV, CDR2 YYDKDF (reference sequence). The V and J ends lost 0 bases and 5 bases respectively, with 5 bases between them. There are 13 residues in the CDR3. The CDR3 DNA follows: TGTGCCACCAGCAGAGAAAAACACAATGAGCAGTTCTTC. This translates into CATSREKHNEQFF.

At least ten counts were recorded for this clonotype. CDR3 sequence: CASSQGDRGFNSPLHF. CDR3 nucleotides: TGCGCCAGCAGCCAAGGGGACAGGGGTTTTAATTCACCCCTCCACTTT. The chain employs TRBV4-3 and TRBJ1-6, with TRBD1 matching over 10 bases. Germline assignment: CDR1 LGHNA and CDR2 YSLEER. This CDR3 spans 16 amino acids. J was trimmed by 6 bases and V by 1 base; bases with no gene match: 3.

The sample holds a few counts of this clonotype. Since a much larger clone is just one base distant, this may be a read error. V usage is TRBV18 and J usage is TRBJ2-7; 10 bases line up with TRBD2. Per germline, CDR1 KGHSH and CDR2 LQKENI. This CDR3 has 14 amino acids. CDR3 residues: CACSPTSGYYEQYF. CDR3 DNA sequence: TGTGCCTGCTCGCCGACTAGCGGGTACTACGAGCAGTACTTC.

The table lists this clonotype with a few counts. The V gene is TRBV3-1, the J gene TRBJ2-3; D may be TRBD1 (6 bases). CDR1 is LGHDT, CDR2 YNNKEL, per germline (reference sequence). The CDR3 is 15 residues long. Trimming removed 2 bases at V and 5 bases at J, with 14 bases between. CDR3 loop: CASSQPQTGKDTQYF. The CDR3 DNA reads TGTGCCAGCAGCCAACCTCAGACAGGAAAAGATACGCAGTATTTT.

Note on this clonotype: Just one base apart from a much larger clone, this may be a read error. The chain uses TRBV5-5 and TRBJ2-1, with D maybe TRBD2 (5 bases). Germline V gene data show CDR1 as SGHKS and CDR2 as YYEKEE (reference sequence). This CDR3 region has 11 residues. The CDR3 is CASARYSERFF. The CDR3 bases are TGTGCCAGCGCCAGGTATAGCGAGCGGTTCTTC. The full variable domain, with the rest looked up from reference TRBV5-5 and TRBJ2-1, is DAGVTQSPTHLIKTRGQQVTLRCSPISGHKSVSWYQQVLGQGPQFIFQYYEKEERGRGNFPDRFSARQFPNYSSELNVNALLLGDSALYLCASARYSERFFGPGTRLTVL.

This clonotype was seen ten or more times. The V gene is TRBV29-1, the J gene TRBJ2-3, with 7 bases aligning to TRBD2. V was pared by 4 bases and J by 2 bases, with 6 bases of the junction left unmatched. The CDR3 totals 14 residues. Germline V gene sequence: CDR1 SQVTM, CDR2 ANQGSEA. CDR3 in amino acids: CSVGGGIITDTQYF. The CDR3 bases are TGCAGCGTTGGCGGGGGAATCATCACAGATACGCAGTATTTT.